This TCR beta chain comes out of a study of T cell responses to AZD1222 COVID-19 vaccine (dated by TCRdb to the early 2020s). Broadly, across the study: TCR sequencing was performed for about 250 trial participants, of whom approximately 200 were given two doses of AZD1222 and around 25 were given two doses of MenACWY control vaccine. Trial participants were enrolled into age subgroups of 18-55, 56-69 and 70-plus years, which contained around 150, 29 and 61 TCR-sequenced participants, respectively. The paper's findings and limits, for the study overall: Because no day 14 peak-response samples were available, the repertoires could be characterized only after the peak T cell response. The 56-69-year group was small, and its depth increase did not reach significance, likely because of low power. Conclusions about previously exposed vaccinees were limited because only six AZD1222 recipients were SARS-CoV-2 seropositive at baseline. Participants were mostly white British and included more females than males, and it was suggested by the authors that clonal diversity may have been underestimated. Epitopes outside the regions mutated in the B.1.351 and B.1.1.7 variants were reportedly recognized by nearly half of the unique spike-specific TCRs. A significant rise in spike-specific TCR breadth and depth was observed after two AZD1222 doses relative to day 0 and relative to MenACWY recipients. The vaccine-associated CD4 TCRs covered the entire spike protein, and the dominant responses fell in regions 160-218 and 743-854.

This clone appeared a few times. The antigen it binds to is not known. Per-base quality was not reported, and no clone a single base away is much larger than it. The time point label, read with the paper, signifies: baseline before first vaccination. This sample's treatment or condition label indicates: meningococcal conjugate vaccine given as trial control. Samples from vaccinated people were obtained from the UK trials COV001 and COV002, which included a single-blind randomized controlled phase 2/3 trial of AZD1222 (ChAdOx1 nCoV-19) in healthy adults. For TCRbeta chain sequencing, PBMC samples from trial participants were taken at day 0 and at day 28 after the second dose. The CDR3 regions of human TCRbeta chains were analyzed by immunosequencing. As for the original processing: TCRs in the repertoires were compared against a reference library of SARS-CoV-2-specific TCRs that had been generated with the MIRA antigen-specificity platform. Breadth was defined as the fraction of unique TCRs that were SARS-CoV-2-associated. Depth was defined as the fraction of total T cells that were SARS-CoV-2-associated. Using the MIRA data, each spike-specific TCR was mapped to the spike region that the TCR reacts to and placed in a CD4 or CD8 class. Log10-transformed breadth and depth values were compared by one-way ANOVA with Sidak's multiple comparisons tests. The source is immuneACCESS, and TCRdb retained only in-frame sequences with V and J called. Part of the clones is not carried over; for the studies checked, unresolved V genes explain less than half of this, and the remainder is unexplained. V and J calls and clone size are copied from that table; D and trimming were computed from the DNA. The table for this sample lists approximately 200,000 clones; about 89% of them were counted only once. The ten largest clones add up to about 3% of the sample.

The sequencing used peripheral blood, collected on day 0 of MenACWY control vaccination. The receptor comes from an adult in good health.

The nucleotide sequence is TGTGCCAGCAGTTTGGACCCTATCTGGCGCAATCAGCCCCAGCATTTT. Its protein reads: CASSLDPIWRNQPQHF. This chain is built from TRBV28 and TRBJ1-5; a confident D gene designation cannot be given. Sequences MDHEN (CDR1) and SYDVKM (CDR2) are obtained from the germline V gene. V is cut by 3 bases and J by 2 bases, and the space between the germline ends is 14 bases. Inclusive of the bounding cysteine and phenylalanine, the CDR3 is 16 residues long. Left in the record is the CDR3 DNA by itself, 48 bases read in frame from the first base.